Many counts were recorded for the clone carrying this TCR beta chain. The antigen remains unidentified. TCRdb redid the calling of the 5' RACE reads with MiXCR, one entry per CDR3 protein. The sample yields about 240,000 distinct CDR3 sequences, around 10% seen once. The data are from a study of CD8 T cells in ankylosing spondylitis. Findings and caveats of the study: Seven or eight highly homologous variants formed a TCR beta motif that appeared characteristic of ankylosing spondylitis blood. Disease-linked clones reportedly concentrated significantly in matched ankylosing spondylitis synovial fluid. In the blood and synovial fluid of reactive arthritis, some motif variants had been previously reported. Relatively rare in peripheral blood, disease-linked clones were also CD8+.

V was clipped by 0 bases and J by 6 bases; unmatched bases: 4. The length of the CDR3 is 15 residues. The clonotype was recovered from a male donor with ankylosing spondylitis or in good health (not recorded which). This chain connects TRBV12-3 or TRBV12-4 to TRBJ2-2, with 7 bases lining up with TRBD2. Sequenced: blood, either unsorted or a sorted T cell fraction (not recorded which). CDR3 in amino acids: CASSLAGGPPGELFF. The CDR3 nucleotides read TGTGCCAGCAGTTTAGCGGGAGGGCCGCCCGGGGAGCTGTTTTTT.